A single sample gave rise to the 31 T cell receptor beta chains below, sequenced in a study of blood T cell repertoires in COVID-19. Using immunoSEQ multiplex PCR, the repertoire was profiled, and TCRdb retains in-frame clones only, with some absent. The data show roughly 130,000 clones, about 88% seen once. Sequenced input: peripheral blood. The receptor source for this set is a man aged 55 to 70 with COVID-19, enrolled during active disease.

This chain uses TRBV4-2 with TRBJ2-1; maybe TRBD2 (5 bases). Trimming left V 4 bases short and J 8 bases short, with 12 bases between. Germline V lookup: CDR1 LGHNA, CDR2 YNFKEQ. The CDR3 spans 13 residues. The CDR3 DNA is TGTGCCAGCAGCCCGGACTCAGCAGATGAGCAGTTCTTC. Its protein is CASSPDSADEQFF.

The CDR3 DNA follows: TGTGCCAGCAGCACAACAGGGGAGAATCAGCCCCAGCATTTT. It is translated as CASSTTGENQPQHF. The V call is TRBV6-2 or TRBV6-3, the J call TRBJ1-5, with 7 bases that match TRBD1. The V gene's germline CDR1 is MNHEY and CDR2 SVGEGT. V was pared by 6 bases and J by 4 bases, with 6 bases of the junction left unmatched. The length of the CDR3 is 14 residues.

The chain uses TRBV2 and TRBJ1-1; the D gene is possibly TRBD1 (5 bases). The V gene's germline CDR1 is SNHLY and CDR2 FYNNEI. With 8 bases removed from V and 0 bases from J, the gap between germline ends came to 10 bases. The CDR3 loop spans 13 amino acids. This CDR3 reads CASSADMNTEAFF. The CDR3 DNA sequence: TGTGCCAGCTCGGCGGACATGAACACTGAAGCTTTCTTT.

The chain couples TRBV4-1 to TRBJ1-2; the D is unclear. CDR1 is MGHRA and CDR2 is YSYEKL in the germline V gene. The CDR3 length is 13 residues. The V and J ends lost 2 bases and 2 bases respectively, with 6 bases between them. This chain's CDR3 is CASSQTVNYGYTF. The DNA for the CDR3 is TGCGCCAGCAGCCAAACAGTAAACTATGGCTACACCTTC.

The rearrangement joins TRBV5-1 to TRBJ1-1, with 11 nucleotides matching TRBD1. V trimming: 8 bases; J trimming: 5 bases; junction bases outside the gene matches: 8. Germline assignment: CDR1 SGHRS and CDR2 YFSETQ. The CDR3 has 14 amino acids. CDR3 region: CASNMGQGETEAFF. The CDR3 nucleotides are TGCGCCAGTAACATGGGACAGGGGGAAACTGAAGCTTTCTTT.

The chain uses TRBV3-1 (or the pseudogene TRBV3-2) and TRBJ2-7; TRBD2 matches 8 bases. This CDR3 contains 14 residues. V lost 3 bases, J lost 3 bases, and 4 bases stayed unmatched. Germline lookup yields CDR1 LGHDT and CDR2 YNNKEL (reference sequence). The DNA of the CDR3 is TGTGCCAGCAGCCATACCCTAGCGGGCTACGAGCAGTACTTC. Amino acid sequence: CASSHTLAGYEQYF.

The chain has TRBV10-3 and TRBJ2-5; D is ambiguous. CDR1 is ENHRY, CDR2 SYGVKD, per germline. The CDR3 is 13 residues long. Trimming left V 4 bases short and J 2 bases short, with 8 bases between. CDR3 sequence reads: CAISGLAQETQYF. The CDR3 DNA is TGTGCCATCAGTGGGCTCGCACAAGAGACCCAGTACTTC.

This clone was counted once. The chain carries TRBV5-5 and TRBJ2-3; 14 bases line up with TRBD2. The CDR3 length is 16 residues. CDR1 is SGHKS, CDR2 YYEKEE, per germline (reference sequence). Trimming took 4 bases from V and 11 from J; bases not matched to a gene: 12. This CDR3 is CASSLGTSGRGEKQYF. CDR3 bases: TGTGCCAGCAGCCTTGGGACTAGCGGGAGAGGGGAGAAGCAGTATTTT.

The rearrangement joins TRBV30 to TRBJ1-2; D might be TRBD1 (5 bases). V dropped 0 bases and J dropped 2 bases, with 13 bases sitting between them. Per the germline V gene, CDR1 is GTSNPN and CDR2 is SVGIG (reference sequence). The CDR3 is 15 amino acids. The DNA of the CDR3 is TGTGCCTGGAGTGTATTGAAGGGGCGAAACTATGGCTACACCTTC. It specifies CAWSVLKGRNYGYTF.

The chain combines TRBV28 with TRBJ1-6, with 7 positions matching TRBD1. Looked up from germline, CDR1 is MDHEN and CDR2 is SYDVKM. The J segment lost 11 bases and the V segment lost 7 bases, leaving 8 bases of the junction unmatched. The CDR3 loop spans 13 amino acids. For the CDR3, the DNA is TGTGCCAGCACCATTAGACAGGGCCCACCCCTCCACTTT. As protein: CASTIRQGPPLHF.

V is TRBV19 and J is TRBJ1-1; no clear D gene. CDR3 length: 12 residues. Germline CDR1 and CDR2: LNHDA and SQIVND (reference sequence). Trimming stripped 5 bases from V and 4 bases from J, with 8 bases between. CDR3 residues: CASSQVGTEAFF. The CDR3 bases are TGTGCCAGTAGTCAGGTAGGCACTGAAGCTTTCTTT.

V and J are TRBV18 and TRBJ1-3; D remains unclear. V shed 1 base and J shed 2 bases, with 12 bases lying between them. This CDR3 comprises 16 residues. The germline V gene encodes CDR1 KGHSH and CDR2 LQKENI. CDR3 amino acids: CASSPLSELTGNTIYF. The CDR3 DNA reads as TGTGCCAGCTCACCACTGTCCGAACTTACTGGAAACACCATATATTTT.

This clone was recorded once. The chain couples TRBV5-1 to TRBJ2-7, with 11 bases lining up with TRBD2. V was clipped by 0 bases and J by 6 bases; unmatched bases: 5. The V gene's germline CDR1 is SGHRS and CDR2 YFSETQ. The CDR3 is made up of 15 amino acids. The CDR3 protein is CASSLDLAGGPEQYF. In DNA, the CDR3 is TGCGCCAGCAGCTTGGATCTAGCGGGAGGTCCCGAGCAGTACTTC. Supplemented by reference TRBV5-1 and TRBJ2-7, the full variable domain reads KAGVTQTPRYLIKTRGQQVTLSCSPISGHRSVSWYQQTPGQGLQFLFEYFSETQRNKGNFPGRFSGRQFSNSRSEMNVSTLELGDSALYLCASSLDLAGGPEQYFGPGTRLTVT.

This rearrangement joins TRBV24-1 to TRBJ1-6; D ambiguous. V was shortened by 4 bases and J by 5 bases, with 5 bases between the two germline ends. Germline V gives CDR1 KGHDR, CDR2 SFDVKD. This CDR3 has 13 amino acids. For the CDR3, the DNA is TGTGCCACCAGTGACCGTCATAATTCACCCCTCCACTTT. This gives the protein CATSDRHNSPLHF.

In this sample, this clone turned up a few times. The chain uses TRBV4-2 and TRBJ1-3; D perhaps matches TRBD1 (6 bases). The germline CDR1 and CDR2 sequences are LGHNA and YNFKEQ. Between the trimmed V and J ends, which lost 0 bases and 2 bases, there was a span of 11 bases. The CDR3 is 16 amino acids. As DNA, the CDR3 is TGTGCCAGCAGCCAAGACCCACAGGGAACTGGAAACACCATATATTTT. Translation: CASSQDPQGTGNTIYF.

This chain uses TRBV11-3 with TRBJ2-1, with 13 bases aligning to TRBD2. Germline V gene data show CDR1 as SGHNT and CDR2 as YENEEA. The ends lost 5 bases at V and 8 bases at J; junction bases unmatched: 6. This CDR3 has 15 amino acids. The CDR3 sequence: CASSRTSGSRDEQFF. The CDR3 DNA is TGTGCCAGCAGCCGGACTAGCGGGAGTCGGGATGAGCAGTTCTTC.

This clone came up a few times. The genes are TRBV4-1 and TRBJ1-1; D call uncertain. Trimming took off 0 bases at V and 1 base at J, with 6 bases between the two ends. The CDR3 is 14 amino acids. CDR1 and CDR2 from the germline V gene are MGHRA and YSYEKL. The CDR3 here is CASSQDVGNTEAFF. Written as DNA, the CDR3 is TGCGCCAGCAGCCAAGATGTCGGGAACACTGAAGCTTTCTTT.

V is TRBV10-3 and J is TRBJ1-5; maybe TRBD1 (5 bases). Germline CDR1 and CDR2: ENHRY and SYGVKD. V lost 4 bases and J lost 0, with 7 bases in between. This CDR3 has 14 amino acids. The CDR3 sequence: CAISVDTSNQPQHF. CDR3 nucleotides: TGTGCCATCAGTGTGGACACTAGCAATCAGCCCCAGCATTTT.

The chain links TRBV3-1 (or the pseudogene TRBV3-2) to TRBJ2-5; 7 positions match TRBD1. After removal of 5 bases from V and 3 bases from J, the junction contained 3 bases not matched to a gene. Looked up from germline, CDR1 is LGHDT and CDR2 is YNNKEL (reference sequence). The CDR3 is made up of 13 amino acids. The CDR3 DNA follows: TGTGCCAGCAGCGAGGGGACAGAAGAGACCCAGTACTTC. Translating it yields CASSEGTEETQYF.

A word on this clone: One end of the junction does not line up with germline, which may come from a read error. The chain uses TRBV10-3 and TRBJ2-7; 7 nucleotides match TRBD2. Germline V lookup: CDR1 ENHRY, CDR2 SYGVKD. This CDR3 has 14 residues. The CDR3 nucleotides read TGTGCCACCAGTCATGGGGCGGGAGTCTACGAGCAGTACTTC. Encoded protein: CATSHGAGVYEQYF.

This clone has only one observation. J is TRBJ1-5 and V is TRBV12-3 or TRBV12-4, with D maybe TRBD1 (6 bases). The length of the CDR3 is 13 residues. Deletions cut 4 bases from V and 5 bases from J, with 9 bases between. The chain's CDR3 is CASSSNRDQPQHF. CDR3 in DNA: TGTGCCAGCAGTTCCAACAGGGATCAGCCCCAGCATTTT.

The rearrangement joins TRBV19 to TRBJ2-7; D is unresolved. The CDR3 is made up of 14 amino acids. The ends were cut back, 3 bases at V and 2 bases at J, with 11 bases in the middle. The germline V gene encodes CDR1 LNHDA and CDR2 SQIVND (reference sequence). CDR3 DNA: TGTGCCAGTAGTATTGAAGCAGGAACCTACGAGCAGTACTTC. The encoded protein is CASSIEAGTYEQYF.

The genes are TRBV29-1 and TRBJ1-1; D remains ambiguous. CDR3 length: 14 amino acids. V gave up 4 bases and J gave up 1 base, with 13 bases separating them. Germline V gene lookup returns CDR1 SQVTM and CDR2 ANQGSEA. CDR3 in DNA: TGCAGCGTTGGGGCCCCCTATGAGAACACTGAAGCTTTCTTT. It encodes CSVGAPYENTEAFF.

The rearrangement uses TRBV5-6 and TRBJ1-5; unclear D gene. V lost 1 base and J lost 2, with 16 bases in between. Per the germline V gene, CDR1 is SGHDT and CDR2 is YYEEEE. The CDR3 is made up of 17 amino acids. This chain's CDR3 is CASSLYLDERCNQPQHF. CDR3 nucleotides: TGTGCCAGCAGCTTGTATTTGGATGAGAGGTGCAATCAGCCCCAGCATTTT.

The chain uses TRBV19 and TRBJ1-6; 7 nucleotides line up with TRBD1. The germline gives CDR1 LNHDA, CDR2 SQIVND (reference sequence). J lost 4 bases, V lost 3 bases, and 3 bases had no gene match. CDR3 length equals 15 residues. The CDR3 DNA follows: TGTGCCAGTAGTATCCAGGGGGGATATAATTCACCCCTCCACTTT. Translation: CASSIQGGYNSPLHF.

The rearrangement joins TRBV13 to TRBJ1-2; D possibly corresponds to TRBD1 (5 bases). V was pared by 6 bases and J by 2 bases, with 19 bases between. Germline V lookup: CDR1 PRHDT, CDR2 FYEKMQ (reference sequence). The CDR3 contains 16 residues. CDR3 nucleotides: TGTGCCAGCAGACGTTCCCAACAGGACATCAACTATGGCTACACCTTC. Translation gives CASRRSQQDINYGYTF.

The chain carries TRBV5-1 and TRBJ2-7; no reliable D call. Trimming cost V 1 base and J 0 bases, with 5 bases left between them. This CDR3 is built from 13 residues. Germline CDR1 is SGHRS and CDR2 is YFSETQ. The CDR3 loop reads CASSLTTSYEQYF. As DNA, the CDR3 is TGCGCCAGCAGCTTGACTACCTCCTACGAGCAGTACTTC. The whole variable domain, filled in from reference TRBV5-1 and TRBJ2-7, reads KAGVTQTPRYLIKTRGQQVTLSCSPISGHRSVSWYQQTPGQGLQFLFEYFSETQRNKGNFPGRFSGRQFSNSRSEMNVSTLELGDSALYLCASSLTTSYEQYFGPGTRLTVT.

The genes are TRBV19 and TRBJ2-7; D might be TRBD1 (5 bases). The CDR3 covers 14 residues. The germline V gene has CDR1 LNHDA and CDR2 SQIVND (reference sequence). Deletions cut 9 bases from V and 5 bases from J, with 20 bases between. The CDR3 region is CASNWAGQSHEQYF. The CDR3, as DNA: TGTGCCAGCAACTGGGCAGGGCAGTCCCACGAGCAGTACTTC.

The rearrangement links TRBV12-3 or TRBV12-4 to TRBJ2-7; tentatively, D is TRBD1 (5 bases). This CDR3 has 12 residues. V was clipped by 3 bases and J by 5 bases, with 8 bases between them. CDR3 residues: CASSLTANEQYF. In nucleotides, the CDR3 is TGTGCCAGCAGTTTGACAGCGAACGAGCAGTACTTC.

The V gene is TRBV11-3, the J gene TRBJ2-7, with 7 bases aligning to TRBD2. The CDR3 length is 15 residues. Germline V CDR1 and CDR2: SGHNT, YENEEA. V was pared by 3 bases and J by 1 base, with 6 bases of the junction left unmatched. CDR3 nucleotide sequence: TGTGCCAGCAGCTTGGGGGGAGGGGATTCCTACGAGCAGTACTTC. It yields the protein CASSLGGGDSYEQYF.

CDR3 amino acids: CAISEKLAGGTGELFF. The CDR3 coding sequence is TGTGCCATCAGTGAAAAACTAGCGGGAGGAACCGGGGAGCTGTTTTTT. The chain couples TRBV10-3 to TRBJ2-2, with 12 nucleotides matching TRBD2. The CDR3 runs 16 residues. The germline gives CDR1 ENHRY, CDR2 SYGVKD. Germline trimming cut 3 bases from V and 5 bases from J; bases unmatched to any gene: 4.